This record covers a single T cell receptor beta chain. The PCR employed 60 Vbeta primers together with 13 Jbeta primers. TCRdb's copy holds only in-frame clones and misses some; the assay was immunoSEQ multiplex PCR. The sample has tens of thousands of clones; just over 85% are singletons. Sampled while nominally healthy, donors likely had unrecorded immune exposures. The sample comes from a study of cytomegalovirus exposure and HLA in healthy donors. The CDR3 totals 16 residues. The V gene end was trimmed by 3 bases and the J gene end by 4 bases; junction bases not matched to a gene: 10. Germline loops: CDR1 LGHNA, CDR2 YSLEER.

This TCR came from a woman in her forties in good health and CMV-seropositive. Sequencing was done on a sample of PBMCs. The chain joins TRBV4-3 to TRBJ2-7, with TRBD1 matching over 9 bases. The chain's CDR3 is CASSQAMGQGAYEQYF. The CDR3 nucleotides are TGCGCCAGCAGCCAGGCAATGGGACAGGGTGCGTACGAGCAGTACTTC.